This T cell receptor beta chain was identified during a study of blood T cell repertoires in COVID-19 (dated by TCRdb to 2019 to 2021). Looking at the study overall: Samples from collaborators originated in the United States, Italy and Spain and spanned both the acute and convalescent phases of COVID-19. Where available, HLA class I and class II types were taken from metadata supplied by the sample provider and were not determined by assay-based typing. The prospective study material was composed of cDNA or gDNA derived from T cells, B-cell-depleted T cells, or PBMCs. The sample metadata nearly always contained a de-identified subject ID, COVID-19 status, age in years and sex. Subjects who had been exposed to COVID-19, were actively infected with it, or had recovered from it provided the deeply sampled blood TCRbeta repertoires that made up the dataset. The samples were drawn from two sources: the first 160 participants of the ongoing ImmuneRACE study, and approximately 1,300 subjects contributed by 6 global collaborators. The repertoires were made available in a free public database intended to serve as a resource for research on the immune response to SARS-CoV-2. The investigation overall reported the following: How much clinical and demographic metadata was included differed by source and by participant, and the metadata was provided uncurated.

Trimming removed 0 bases from V and 5 bases from J, leaving 14 bases between the germline ends. The CDR3, from cysteine to phenylalanine, totals 14 residues. Only the CDR3 DNA stays, 42 bases, in frame from base 1. Via the germline V gene (reference sequence), CDR1 is GTSNPN and CDR2 SVGIG. The immunoSEQ Assay, a bias-controlled multiplex PCR, was used to amplify TCRbeta CDR3 regions from genomic DNA. From the authors' description of their analysis: Within the assay, amplification of reference gene primers was used to estimate how many nucleated cells each sample contained. To quantify the absolute abundance of each unique TCRbeta CDR3 rearrangement, sequence reads were collapsed and filtered. Productive Simpson clonality was computed per sample as the square root of Simpson's diversity index over productive rearrangements. Imported from immuneACCESS, the table was reduced by TCRdb to in-frame sequences with V and J called. These copies leave out some clones; in studies compared against another copy, an unresolved V gene accounts for under half, and the cause of the remainder is not known. Clone size and V and J calls were adopted from that table, with D and trimming inferred from the DNA. The sample table records just over 60,000 clones; 70% to 85% of these occur just once. Of the sample, approximately 20% falls within the top ten clones.

With regard to this clone: The antigen it binds to is not known. Per-nucleotide qualities are absent, and no much larger clonotype sits a single base away.

The collaborating institutions used their own protocols to collect whole blood in K2EDTA tubes. For TCRbeta analysis, collaborators shipped samples in one of three forms: frozen whole blood, isolated PBMCs, or DNA extracted from either of those sample types. The sequence was collected from a woman aged 80 or over with active or convalescent COVID-19. Rearrangement joined TRBV30 to TRBJ2-7; perhaps TRBD1 is the D gene, with 6 bases matching. Sequenced material: peripheral blood. The nucleotide sequence is TGTGCCTGGAGTGTATGGGCAGGGGTCCACGAGCAGTACTTC. Protein translation: CAWSVWAGVHEQYF.